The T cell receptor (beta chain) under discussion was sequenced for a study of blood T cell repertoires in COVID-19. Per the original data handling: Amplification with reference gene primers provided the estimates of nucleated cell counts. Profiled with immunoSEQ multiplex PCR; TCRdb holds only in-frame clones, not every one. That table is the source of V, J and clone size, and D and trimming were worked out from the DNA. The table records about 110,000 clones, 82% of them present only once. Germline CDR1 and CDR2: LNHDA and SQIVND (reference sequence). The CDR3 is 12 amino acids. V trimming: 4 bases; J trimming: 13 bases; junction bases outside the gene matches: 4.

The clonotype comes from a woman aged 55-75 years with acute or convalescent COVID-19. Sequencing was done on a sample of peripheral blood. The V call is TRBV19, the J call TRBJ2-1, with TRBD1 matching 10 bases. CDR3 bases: TGTGCCAGTAGTACGACAGGGGGCGGACAGTTCTTC. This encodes CASSTTGGGQFF. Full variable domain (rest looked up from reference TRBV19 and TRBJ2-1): DGGITQSPKYLFRKEGQNVTLSCEQNLNHDAMYWYRQDPGQGLRLIYYSQIVNDFQKGDIAEGYSVSREKKESFPLTVTSAQKNPTAFYLCASSTTGGGQFFGPGTRLTVL.